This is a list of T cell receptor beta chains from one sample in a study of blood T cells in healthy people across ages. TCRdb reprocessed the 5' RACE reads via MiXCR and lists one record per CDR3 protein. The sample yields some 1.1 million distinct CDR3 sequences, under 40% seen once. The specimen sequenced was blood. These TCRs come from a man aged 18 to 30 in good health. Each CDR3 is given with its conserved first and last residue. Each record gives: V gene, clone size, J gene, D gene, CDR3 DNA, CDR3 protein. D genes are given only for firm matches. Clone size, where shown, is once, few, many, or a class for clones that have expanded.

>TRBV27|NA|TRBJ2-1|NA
TGTGCCAGCAGTTTATTGAAGGGCAGCGCTTACGAGCAGTTCTTC
CASSLLKGSAYEQFF
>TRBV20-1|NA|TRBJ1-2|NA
TGCAGTACCCCGGCACCGGGCTACTATGGCTACACCTTC
CSTPAPGYYGYTF
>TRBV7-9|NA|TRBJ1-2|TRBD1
TGTGCCAGCAGCTTAGAGGGACAGAAAACTTATGGCTACACCTTC
CASSLEGQKTYGYTF
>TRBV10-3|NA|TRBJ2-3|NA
TGTGCCATCAGCAATGCGGGACAGAGCACAGATACGCAGTATTTT
CAISNAGQSTDTQYF
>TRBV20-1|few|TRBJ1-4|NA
TGCAGTGCTAGAGAACTCCTAACTAATGAAAAACTGTTTTTT
CSARELLTNEKLFF
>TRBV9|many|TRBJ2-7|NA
TGTGCCAGCAGCGTAGCTTACCAGGGTAGCTACGAGCAGTACTTC
CASSVAYQGSYEQYF
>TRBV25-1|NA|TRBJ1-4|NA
TGTGCCAGTAGTATAGGGGAGGCTAATGAAAAACTGTTTTTT
CASSIGEANEKLFF
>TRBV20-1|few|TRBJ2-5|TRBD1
TGCAGTGCTAGAGCCCCTACAGGGGGTTTGGAGACCCAGTACTTC
CSARAPTGGLETQYF
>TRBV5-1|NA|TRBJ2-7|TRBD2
TGCGCCAGCAGCTTCGGGACTAGCGGGGGTGCTTACAATGAGCAGTACTTC
CASSFGTSGGAYNEQYF
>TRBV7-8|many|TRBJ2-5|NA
TGTGCCAGCAGCTTATCGGGCCTCTTCCAAGAGACCCAGTACTTC
CASSLSGLFQETQYF
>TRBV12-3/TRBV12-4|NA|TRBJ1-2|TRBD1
TGTGCCAGCAGTTTAGGGGGACAGGGCTGTGGCTACACCTTC
CASSLGGQGCGYTF
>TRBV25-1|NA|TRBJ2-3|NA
TGTGCCAGCGAGCCTCTAGGCACAGATACGCAGTATTTT
CASEPLGTDTQYF
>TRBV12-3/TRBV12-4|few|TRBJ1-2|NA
TGTGCCAGCAGTTCCGCTAACCTGTACTATGGCTACACCTTC
CASSSANLYYGYTF
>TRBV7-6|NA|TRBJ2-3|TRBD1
TGTGCCAGCAGCTCCCTGGACAGGGGTAGAGATACGCAGTATTTT
CASSSLDRGRDTQYF
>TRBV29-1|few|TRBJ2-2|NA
TGCAGCGTTGATCAGTCCGGGAACACCGGGGAGCTGTTTTTT
CSVDQSGNTGELFF
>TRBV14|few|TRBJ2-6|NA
TGTGCCAGCAGCCGCAGACTAGAAACCTCTGGGGCCAACGTCCTGACTTTC
CASSRRLETSGANVLTF
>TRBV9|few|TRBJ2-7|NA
TGTGCCAGCAGCGTAGCCGGAGGGGGCCACTACGAGCAGTACTTC
CASSVAGGGHYEQYF
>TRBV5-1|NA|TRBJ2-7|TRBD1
TGCGCCAGCAGCTTGGTGGACAGGGCAACATACACCTACAATGAGCAGTACTTC
CASSLVDRATYTYNEQYF
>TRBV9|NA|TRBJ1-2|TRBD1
TGTGCCAGCAGCGTAGGAGGACAGGGAAGACAGGGCTACACCTTC
CASSVGGQGRQGYTF
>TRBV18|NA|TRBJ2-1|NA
TGTGCCAGCGCCGCGACAGGCAATTACAATGAGCAGTTCTTC
CASAATGNYNEQFF
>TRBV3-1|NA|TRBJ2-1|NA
TGTGCCAGCAGCCAAGGGCCACGACCCTCTGGGAGTGAGCAGTTCTTC
CASSQGPRPSGSEQFF
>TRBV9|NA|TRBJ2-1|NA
TGTGCCAGCAGCGTTTCTCCGGGGTGGGGGCCATACAATGAGCAGTTCTTC
CASSVSPGWGPYNEQFF